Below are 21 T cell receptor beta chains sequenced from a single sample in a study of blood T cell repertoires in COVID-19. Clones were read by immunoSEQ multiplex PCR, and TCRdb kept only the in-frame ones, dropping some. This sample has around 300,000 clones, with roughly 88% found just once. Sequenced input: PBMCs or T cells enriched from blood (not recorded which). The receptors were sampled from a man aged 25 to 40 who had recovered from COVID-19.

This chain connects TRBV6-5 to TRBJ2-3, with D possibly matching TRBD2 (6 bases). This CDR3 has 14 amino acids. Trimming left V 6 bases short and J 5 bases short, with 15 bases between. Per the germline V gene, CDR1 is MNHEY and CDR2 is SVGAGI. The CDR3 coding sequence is TGTGCCAGCAGGACCGGGACTCGGGGAGATACGCAGTATTTT. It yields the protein CASRTGTRGDTQYF.

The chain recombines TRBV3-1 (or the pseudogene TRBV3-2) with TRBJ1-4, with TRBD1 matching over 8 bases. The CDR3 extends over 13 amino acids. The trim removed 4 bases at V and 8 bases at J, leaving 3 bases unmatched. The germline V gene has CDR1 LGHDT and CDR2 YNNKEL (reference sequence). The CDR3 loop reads CASSLYRGEKLFF. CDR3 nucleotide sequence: TGTGCCAGCAGCCTATACAGGGGGGAAAAACTGTTTTTT.

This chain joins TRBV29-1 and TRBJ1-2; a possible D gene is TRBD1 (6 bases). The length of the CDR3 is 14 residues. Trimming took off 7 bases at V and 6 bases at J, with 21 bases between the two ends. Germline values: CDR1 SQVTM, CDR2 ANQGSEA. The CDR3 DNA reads TGCAGCGCCTCCGGGACAACGTCTTTTGATGGCTACACCTTC. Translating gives CSASGTTSFDGYTF.

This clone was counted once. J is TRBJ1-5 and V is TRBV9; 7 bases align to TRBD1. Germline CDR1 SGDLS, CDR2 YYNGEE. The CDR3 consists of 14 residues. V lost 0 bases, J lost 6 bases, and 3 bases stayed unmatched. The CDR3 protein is CASSVEGAGQPQHF. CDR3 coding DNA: TGTGCCAGCAGCGTAGAGGGGGCTGGTCAGCCCCAGCATTTT. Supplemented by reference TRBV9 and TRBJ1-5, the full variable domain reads DSGVTQTPKHLITATGQRVTLRCSPRSGDLSVYWYQQSLDQGLQFLIQYYNGEERAKGNILERFSAQQFPDLHSELNLSSLELGDSALYFCASSVEGAGQPQHFGDGTRLSIL.

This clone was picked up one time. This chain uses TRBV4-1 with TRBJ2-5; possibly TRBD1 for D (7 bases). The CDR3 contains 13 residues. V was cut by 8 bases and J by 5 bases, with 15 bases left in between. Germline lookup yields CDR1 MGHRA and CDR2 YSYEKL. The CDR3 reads CASRRGPGETQYF. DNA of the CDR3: TGCGCCAGCCGGAGGGGGCCTGGGGAGACCCAGTACTTC.

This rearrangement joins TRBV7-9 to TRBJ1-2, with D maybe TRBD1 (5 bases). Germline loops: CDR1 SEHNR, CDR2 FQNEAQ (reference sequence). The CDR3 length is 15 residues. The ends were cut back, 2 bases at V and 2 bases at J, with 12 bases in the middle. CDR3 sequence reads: CASSLTVGGNYGYTF. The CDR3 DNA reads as TGTGCCAGCAGCTTAACCGTCGGGGGGAACTATGGCTACACCTTC.

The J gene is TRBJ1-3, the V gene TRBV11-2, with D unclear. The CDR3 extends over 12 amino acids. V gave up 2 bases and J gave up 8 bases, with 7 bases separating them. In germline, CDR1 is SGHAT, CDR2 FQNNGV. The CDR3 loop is CASSLHRDTIYF. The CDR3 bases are TGTGCCAGCAGCTTACACCGGGACACCATATATTTT.

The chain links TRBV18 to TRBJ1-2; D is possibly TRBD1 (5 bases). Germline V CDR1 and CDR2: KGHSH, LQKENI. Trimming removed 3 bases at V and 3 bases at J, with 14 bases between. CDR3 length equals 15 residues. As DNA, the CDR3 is TGTGCCAGCTCACCGGTCAGGGATGGATACTATGGCTACACCTTC. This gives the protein CASSPVRDGYYGYTF.

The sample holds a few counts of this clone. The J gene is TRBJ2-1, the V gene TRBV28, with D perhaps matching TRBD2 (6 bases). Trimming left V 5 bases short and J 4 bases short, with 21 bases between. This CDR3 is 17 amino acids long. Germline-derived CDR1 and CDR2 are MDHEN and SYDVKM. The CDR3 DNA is TGTGCCAGCAGTACAGTTGAGGGAGGCTTTTGGTACAATGAGCAGTTCTTC. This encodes CASSTVEGGFWYNEQFF.

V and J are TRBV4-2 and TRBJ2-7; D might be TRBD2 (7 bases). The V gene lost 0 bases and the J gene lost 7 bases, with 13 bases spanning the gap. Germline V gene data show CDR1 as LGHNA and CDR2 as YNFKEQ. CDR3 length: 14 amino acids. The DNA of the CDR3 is TGTGCCAGCAGCCAAGAAAGGGGGGGAAGAGAGCAGTACTTC. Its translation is CASSQERGGREQYF.

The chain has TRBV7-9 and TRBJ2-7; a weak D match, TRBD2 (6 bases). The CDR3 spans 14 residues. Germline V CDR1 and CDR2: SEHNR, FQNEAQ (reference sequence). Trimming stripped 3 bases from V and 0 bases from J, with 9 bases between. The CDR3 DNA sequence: TGTGCCAGCAGCTTTGGGACTCCCTCCTACGAGCAGTACTTC. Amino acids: CASSFGTPSYEQYF.

This CDR3 reads CASSQSQTSYGYTF. The CDR3 nucleotides are TGCGCCAGCAGCCAATCCCAGACTAGTTATGGCTACACCTTC. This chain connects TRBV4-1 to TRBJ1-2; D gene ambiguous. Germline lookup yields CDR1 MGHRA and CDR2 YSYEKL. This CDR3 is 14 amino acids long. Trimming stripped 2 bases from V and 5 bases from J, with 12 bases between.

The CDR3 region has the DNA TGCGCCAGCAGCTTGCCCGGGACACCATACAATGAGCAGTTCTTC. Translated, it gives CASSLPGTPYNEQFF. The genes are TRBV5-1 and TRBJ2-1, with D perhaps matching TRBD1 (6 bases). CDR3 length: 15 residues. Germline CDR1 SGHRS, CDR2 YFSETQ. V gave up 1 base and J gave up 4 bases, with 12 bases separating them.

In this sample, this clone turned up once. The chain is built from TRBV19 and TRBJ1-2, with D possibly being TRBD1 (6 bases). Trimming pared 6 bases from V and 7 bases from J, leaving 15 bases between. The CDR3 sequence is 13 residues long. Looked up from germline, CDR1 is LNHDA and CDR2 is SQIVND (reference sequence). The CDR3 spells CASSLQGMGGYTF. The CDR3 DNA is TGTGCCAGTAGCCTTCAGGGGATGGGTGGCTACACCTTC.

CDR3 in DNA: TGTGCCAGCAGCTCGCAGGGGATCGGGGCGGTGAACACTGAAGCTTTCTTT. Amino acids: CASSSQGIGAVNTEAFF. V usage is TRBV7-9 and J usage is TRBJ1-1; TRBD1 is a possible D gene (6 bases). The V end lost 4 bases, the J end lost 0 bases, and 18 bases lay between the germline ends. CDR1 and CDR2 (germline): SEHNR, FQNEAQ (reference sequence). This CDR3 spans 17 amino acids.

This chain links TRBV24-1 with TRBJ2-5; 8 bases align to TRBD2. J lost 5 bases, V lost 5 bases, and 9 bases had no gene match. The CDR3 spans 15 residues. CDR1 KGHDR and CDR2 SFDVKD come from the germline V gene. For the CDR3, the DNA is TGTGCCACCAGTGTCGCGGGGGGACCCAGGGAGACCCAGTACTTC. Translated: CATSVAGGPRETQYF.

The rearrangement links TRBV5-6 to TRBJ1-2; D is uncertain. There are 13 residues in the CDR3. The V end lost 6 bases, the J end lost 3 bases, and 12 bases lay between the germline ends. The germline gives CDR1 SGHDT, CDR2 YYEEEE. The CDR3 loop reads CASNSEGYYGYTF. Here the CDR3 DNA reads TGTGCCAGCAACTCAGAGGGTTACTATGGCTACACCTTC.

In nucleotides, the CDR3 is TGTGCCAGCAGTGAGGGGACTCCCTCTTACGAGCAGTACTTC. Translation: CASSEGTPSYEQYF. The rearrangement links TRBV2 to TRBJ2-7; D is possibly TRBD2 (6 bases). With 3 bases removed from V and 4 bases from J, the gap between germline ends came to 13 bases. This CDR3 is 14 amino acids long. Germline CDR1 is SNHLY and CDR2 is FYNNEI.

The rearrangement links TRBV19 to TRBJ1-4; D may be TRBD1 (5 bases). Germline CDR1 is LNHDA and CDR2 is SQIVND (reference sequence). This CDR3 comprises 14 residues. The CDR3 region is CATKKGEANEKLFF. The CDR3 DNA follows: TGTGCTACCAAGAAAGGGGAGGCTAATGAAAAACTGTTTTTT.

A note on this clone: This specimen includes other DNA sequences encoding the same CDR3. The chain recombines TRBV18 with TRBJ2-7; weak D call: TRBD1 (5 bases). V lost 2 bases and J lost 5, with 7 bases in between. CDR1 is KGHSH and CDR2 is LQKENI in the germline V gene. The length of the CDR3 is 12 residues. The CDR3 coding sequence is TGTGCCAGCTCACCAGGGGCCAACGAGCAGTACTTC. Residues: CASSPGANEQYF.

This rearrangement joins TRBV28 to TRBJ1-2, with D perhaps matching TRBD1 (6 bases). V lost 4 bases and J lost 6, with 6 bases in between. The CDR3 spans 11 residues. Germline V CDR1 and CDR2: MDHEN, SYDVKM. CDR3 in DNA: TGTGCCAGCAGTTACAGGGATGGCTACACCTTC. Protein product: CASSYRDGYTF.